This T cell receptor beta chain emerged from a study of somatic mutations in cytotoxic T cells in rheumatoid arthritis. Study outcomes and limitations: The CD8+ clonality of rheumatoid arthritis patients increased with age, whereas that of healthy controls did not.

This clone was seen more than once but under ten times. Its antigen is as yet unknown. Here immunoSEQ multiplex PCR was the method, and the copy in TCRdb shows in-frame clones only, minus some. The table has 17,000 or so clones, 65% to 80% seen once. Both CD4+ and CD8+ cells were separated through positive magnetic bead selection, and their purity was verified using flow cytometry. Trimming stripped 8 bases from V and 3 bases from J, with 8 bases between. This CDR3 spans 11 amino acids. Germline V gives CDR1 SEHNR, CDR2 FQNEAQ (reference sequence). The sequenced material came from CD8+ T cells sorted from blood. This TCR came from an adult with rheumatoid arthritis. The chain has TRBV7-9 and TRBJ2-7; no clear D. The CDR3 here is CASVDNYEQYF. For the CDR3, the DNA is TGTGCCAGCGTCGATAACTACGAGCAGTACTTC. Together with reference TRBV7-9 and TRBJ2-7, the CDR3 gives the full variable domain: DTGVSQNPRHKITKRGQNVTFRCDPISEHNRLYWYRQTLGQGPEFLTYFQNEAQLEKSRLLSDRFSAERPKGSFSTLEIQRTEQGDSAMYLCASVDNYEQYFGPGTRLTVT.